One T cell receptor (beta chain) is described in this entry. The clone's antigen remains unknown. Base-call qualities are not available, and no considerably larger clone is one nucleotide away. Using the deep immunoSEQ assay, multiplex PCR amplified TCR CDR3 regions from genomic DNA. Extracted genomic DNA from each cell subset was spread evenly across all wells of several immunoSEQ 96-well plates, with each plate serving as a replicate. For sorted subsets, approximately 200 ng of genomic DNA, equivalent to 30,000 or so T cell genomes, went into each replicate PCR. Purified libraries were measured with a Qubit 3.0 fluorometer, size-checked on a Bioanalyzer 2100, and measured again with the KAPA Library Quantification kit. Every immunoSEQ 96-well plate was sequenced on a separate single-read 150-cycle Illumina NextSeq 550 flow cell. In the authors' own workflow: Because only junctional sequences without quality scores were contained in the immunoSEQ output, filtering matching that applied to full-length reads could not be performed. Sequences were annotated with PyIR, a Python wrapper for IgBLAST v1.9, using IMGT germline references to assign V/J genes and CDR3. Reads were removed for weak V/J assignments (E-value above 1e-6), missing CDR3, stop codons, out-of-frame junctions, or ambiguous translated residues. V3J clonotypes were defined as sequences sharing the same inferred V gene, J gene, and CDR3 amino acid sequence. The percentage overlap between two repertoires was calculated by dividing the number of shared unique clonotypes by the size of the smaller repertoire. Richness of each repertoire was evaluated using RTK rarefaction, the Chao1 estimator, and Recon v2.1 estimates of unobserved clonotypes. Generation probabilities were computed with OLGA for all TCRbeta clonotypes obtained by the gDNA method from a handful of donors. Drawn from immuneACCESS, this table holds only the in-frame rearrangements with V and J called that TCRdb kept. Clones are partly lost; checked studies trace under half to an unresolved V gene and leave the rest unexplained. V and J calls and clone size come straight from that table; D and trimming were deduced from the DNA. The sample data list about 1.5 million clones, and 95% to 99% of these were observed just once. The ten largest clones represent roughly 0.42% of the sample.

Donors were healthy HIV-negative adults with no recently reported acute infections or vaccinations. All donors were Caucasian adults living in Nashville, Tennessee, USA. CD4+ T cells were enriched by magnetic negative selection; naive cells were then positively selected on CD45RA, and the negative fraction formed the memory subset. Blood was obtained by leukapheresis, after which PBMCs were separated by Ficoll-Histopaque density gradient centrifugation and cryopreserved in liquid nitrogen vapor phase. Purity and quantity of every magnetically sorted T cell population were checked by analytical flow cytometry. From each sorted fraction, genomic DNA was isolated and quantified by UV absorbance on a Nanodrop 2000c. The data were obtained in a study of shared clonotypes between healthy human individuals (dated by TCRdb to about 2020). Some background on the complete study: The cohort included three men and a couple of women between 18 and 49 years of age. For each donor, CD4 naive and CD4 memory were each given three plates, CD8 naive was given two plates, and CD8 memory was given one plate. The study deeply sequenced blood TCR repertoires of about 5 healthy adults to estimate repertoire size and the extent of clonotype sharing between individuals. To increase sequencing depth and limit assay-specific biases, TCR repertoire library preparation and sequencing were carried out by different laboratories using diverse techniques. Leukapheresis yielded between about 0.8 and 9.5 billion PBMCs per donor. Results and caveats for the whole study, not just this receptor: The genetic and exposure-history diversity represented was limited by the small number of donors. Sampling was limited to blood, and TCR repertoires in tissue likely differ from TCR repertoires in blood. Incomplete sequencing was indicated by rarefaction of sorted-subset datasets, despite the large sequencing depth. Pairwise subsampling indicated that sequencing depth was expected to affect the degree of clonotype sharing among donors. When a few donors were compared, the shared fraction of clonotypes was about 5% for naive CD4, over 3% for naive CD8, roughly 2.5% for memory CD4, and 0.4% for memory CD8. Estimated clonotype richness was generally larger for naive than for memory subsets. Higher generation probabilities were observed for clonotypes shared by all four sorted-subset donors than for non-shared clonotypes.

According to the germline V gene, CDR1 reads SGHAT and CDR2 reads FQNNGV. Compared with germline, V lacks 5 bases and J lacks 7 bases; bases without a gene match: 5. Including cysteine and phenylalanine, the CDR3 has 13 amino acids. Only the CDR3 region is kept as DNA, spanning 39 bases read in frame from base 1. Sequenced material: naive CD4+ T cells sorted from blood. Taken with the paper, the label for cell subset or site translates to: CD45RA+ positively selected. The receptor comes from a man younger than 45 in good health. The rearranged chain carries TRBV11-2 and TRBJ1-3; TRBD1 aligns with 7 central bases. The DNA sequence reads TGTGCCAGCAGCCTAGGACAGGCTAACACCATATATTTT. It translates as CASSLGQANTIYF.